Each of the 20 T cell receptor beta chains below was sequenced from the same sample in a study of cytomegalovirus exposure and HLA in healthy donors. This PCR relied on a set of 60 Vbeta primers and 13 Jbeta primers. Assay: immunoSEQ multiplex PCR; the TCRdb copy retains only in-frame clones and omits some. This repertoire includes fewer than 250,000 clones. Sample: PBMCs. The source is a woman aged 30 to 39 in good health and CMV-seropositive.

This rearrangement joins TRBV27 to TRBJ2-7, with 10 bases fitting TRBD1. V lost 2 bases and J lost 2; bases outside the gene matches: 3. Germline V gives CDR1 MNHEY, CDR2 SMNVEV (reference sequence). This CDR3 has 15 amino acids. DNA of the CDR3: TGTGCCAGCAGTTTAAGACAGGGGGCAGCCTACGAGCAGTACTTC. Protein: CASSLRQGAAYEQYF.

The chain couples TRBV6-5 to TRBJ1-2; TRBD1 is a possible D gene (5 bases). Trimming shortened V by 10 bases and J by 4 bases, and 19 bases separated the two germline ends. The CDR3 has 14 residues. CDR1 MNHEY and CDR2 SVGAGI come from the germline V gene. The CDR3 DNA sequence: TGTGCCACCAATCGTCAGGGTGGAAGCTATGGCTACACCTTC. Encoded protein: CATNRQGGSYGYTF.

This chain links TRBV2 with TRBJ1-2, with TRBD1 identical over 10 bases. Per germline, CDR1 SNHLY and CDR2 FYNNEI. CDR3 size: 16 residues. Trimming cost V 5 bases and J 7 bases; bases outside gene matches: 13. Here the CDR3 DNA reads TGTGCCAGCAGTAAATCGGCAGGACAGGGGGTCCCTGGCTACACCTTC. This gives the protein CASSKSAGQGVPGYTF.

V usage is TRBV7-2 and J usage is TRBJ2-3; D is possibly TRBD1 (6 bases). CDR3 length: 17 amino acids. Per germline, CDR1 SGHTA and CDR2 FQGNSA. Between the trimmed V and J ends, which lost 2 bases and 8 bases, there was a span of 23 bases. CDR3 nucleotides: TGTGCCAGCAGCTTATTGTTCCTAGGGGGTGCATGGGGTACGCAGTATTTT. The encoded protein is CASSLLFLGGAWGTQYF. The full variable domain, rest sourced from reference TRBV7-2 and TRBJ2-3, is GAGVSQSPSNKVTEKGKDVELRCDPISGHTALYWYRQSLGQGLEFLIYFQGNSAPDKSGLPSDRFSAERTGGSVSTLTIQRTQQEDSAVYLCASSLLFLGGAWGTQYFGPGTRLTVL.

J is TRBJ1-4 and V is TRBV23-1; tentatively, D is TRBD1 (6 bases). TRBV23-1 belongs to the ORF category, with a function that is uncertain. V shed 2 bases and J shed 4 bases, with 17 bases lying between them. The CDR3 spans 17 residues. DNA of the CDR3: TGCGCCAGCAGTCAAAACTCAGTCGAGGGGGATAATGAAAAACTGTTTTTT. Translation: CASSQNSVEGDNEKLFF.

V and J are TRBV30 and TRBJ1-1; tentative D call: TRBD1 (6 bases). The V gene lost 3 bases and the J gene lost 3 bases, with 11 bases spanning the gap. The CDR3 contains 13 residues. Germline V gene lookup returns CDR1 GTSNPN and CDR2 SVGIG (reference sequence). For the CDR3, the DNA is TGTGCCTGGAGACACAGGGTTGACACTGAAGCTTTCTTT. Protein sequence: CAWRHRVDTEAFF.

The rearrangement joins TRBV6-5 to TRBJ2-7, with 7 bases fitting TRBD2. CDR1 is MNHEY, CDR2 SVGAGI, per germline. The V and J ends lost 2 bases and 4 bases, in that order; junction bases with no gene match: 11. This CDR3 comprises 16 residues. CDR3 bases: TGTGCCAGCAGTTACGGGGGGGTGGGTCGAGGGTACGAGCAGTACTTC. Its protein is CASSYGGVGRGYEQYF.

This chain joins TRBV30 and TRBJ1-5; D possibly corresponds to TRBD1 (5 bases). The germline V and J ends were trimmed by 3 bases and 3 bases, with 9 bases remaining between them. This CDR3 comprises 13 residues. Germline V CDR1 and CDR2: GTSNPN, SVGIG (reference sequence). CDR3 bases: TGTGCCTGGAGCGCGGGGGACAATCAGCCCCAGCATTTT. Translation: CAWSAGDNQPQHF.

The chain recombines TRBV10-3 with TRBJ2-7; 9 bases align to TRBD1. There are 15 residues in the CDR3. V lost 2 bases and J lost 5; bases outside the gene matches: 7. Germline V gene sequence: CDR1 ENHRY, CDR2 SYGVKD. CDR3 in amino acids: CAISEGTGWSNEQYF. CDR3 sequence (DNA): TGTGCCATCAGTGAGGGGACAGGGTGGTCGAACGAGCAGTACTTC.

This chain joins TRBV10-3 and TRBJ1-2; D possibly corresponds to TRBD1 (6 bases). This CDR3 contains 15 residues. Germline-derived CDR1 and CDR2 are ENHRY and SYGVKD. V dropped 0 bases and J dropped 6 bases, with 14 bases sitting between them. The CDR3 loop is CAISESHRVGDGYTF. For the CDR3, the DNA is TGTGCCATCAGTGAGTCCCACAGGGTGGGCGATGGCTACACCTTC.

The chain combines TRBV2 with TRBJ1-2; D not resolved. The CDR3 runs 11 residues. Deletions cut 7 bases from V and 8 bases from J, with 11 bases between. Germline V gene lookup returns CDR1 SNHLY and CDR2 FYNNEI. The CDR3 spells CASNPEEGYTF. The CDR3 DNA is TGTGCCAGCAACCCGGAGGAGGGCTACACCTTC.

A word on this clone: At the DNA level, this CDR3 is encoded by other sequences in the same sample as well. The J gene is TRBJ1-1, the V gene TRBV10-3; D remains ambiguous. Trimming removed 2 bases at V and 5 bases at J, with 9 bases between. The CDR3 is made up of 13 amino acids. The V gene's germline CDR1 is ENHRY and CDR2 SYGVKD. The CDR3 here is CAISEGRGTEAFF. As DNA, the CDR3 is TGTGCCATCAGTGAGGGCAGAGGTACTGAAGCTTTCTTT.

This chain connects TRBV7-2 to TRBJ1-3; D is unclear. The CDR3 contains 13 residues. V gave up 1 base and J gave up 5 bases, with 6 bases separating them. Germline V gene sequence: CDR1 SGHTA, CDR2 FQGNSA. CDR3 nucleotide sequence: TGTGCCAGCAGCTTAGGACATCGAAACACCATATATTTT. Translation gives CASSLGHRNTIYF.

This chain connects TRBV19 to TRBJ1-3, with D uncertain. V was trimmed by 6 bases and J by 2 bases, leaving 11 bases between them. Germline V CDR1 and CDR2: LNHDA, SQIVND (reference sequence). The CDR3 is 14 amino acids. DNA of the CDR3: TGTGCCAGTAGGGAAAATCGGGCTGGAAACACCATATATTTT. It translates to CASRENRAGNTIYF.

This chain links TRBV5-5 with TRBJ1-2; 9 bases fit TRBD1. Per the germline V gene, CDR1 is SGHKS and CDR2 is YYEKEE (reference sequence). The length of the CDR3 is 14 residues. The ends lost 4 bases at V and 2 bases at J; junction bases unmatched: 3. As DNA, the CDR3 is TGTGCCAGCAGCCCCGGGACAGGGAACTATGGCTACACCTTC. Its protein product is CASSPGTGNYGYTF.

For the CDR3, the DNA is TGTGCCAGCTCACCACGGGCCGGGGACACTGAAGCTTTCTTT. Residues: CASSPRAGDTEAFF. The chain recombines TRBV18 with TRBJ1-1; D gene uncertain. The V gene lost 1 base and the J gene lost 3 bases, with 9 bases spanning the gap. The CDR3 length is 14 residues. Germline V gives CDR1 KGHSH, CDR2 LQKENI.

As for this clone: The same CDR3 can be traced to other DNA sequences in this sample. The V gene is TRBV18, the J gene TRBJ2-3; D call uncertain. Germline CDR1 is KGHSH and CDR2 is LQKENI. V lost 5 bases to trimming and J lost 0 bases, with 3 bases between them. This CDR3 has 12 amino acids. The CDR3 protein is CASSSSTDTQYF. The CDR3 bases are TGTGCCAGCTCATCAAGCACAGATACGCAGTATTTT.

The V call is TRBV5-4, the J call TRBJ2-3, with TRBD2 matching over 8 bases. With V trimmed by 1 base and J by 2 bases, 6 bases remained unmatched. The V gene's germline CDR1 is SGHNT and CDR2 YYREEE (reference sequence). The CDR3 has 16 amino acids. The CDR3 DNA follows: TGTGCCAGCAGCTTGTCCCTAGCGGGCGACACAGATACGCAGTATTTT. Its translation is CASSLSLAGDTDTQYF.

The chain joins TRBV30 to TRBJ1-5; the match to TRBD1 covers 11 bases. With V trimmed by 3 bases and J by 2 bases, 15 bases remained unmatched. Germline-derived CDR1 and CDR2 are GTSNPN and SVGIG (reference sequence). The CDR3 covers 19 residues. CDR3 in DNA: TGTGCCTGGAGACCTGGCCGGGACAGGGGGTATCTGGGCAATCAGCCCCAGCATTTT. It codes for CAWRPGRDRGYLGNQPQHF. Full variable domain (outside the CDR3, taken from reference TRBV30 and TRBJ1-5): SQTIHQWPATLVQPVGSPLSLECTVEGTSNPNLYWYRQAAGRGLQLLFYSVGIGQISSEVPQNLSASRPQDRQFILSSKKLLLSDSGFYLCAWRPGRDRGYLGNQPQHFGDGTRLSIL.

The chain is built from TRBV6-4 and TRBJ2-1, with 7 bases aligning to TRBD2. This CDR3 is 15 amino acids long. In germline, CDR1 is MRHNA, CDR2 SNTAGT. Losses at the gene ends were 0 bases for V and 6 bases for J; bases not matched to a gene: 5. The CDR3 DNA is TGTGCCAGCAGTGACTCCTTCGGCGGGAGCAATGAGCAGTTCTTC. As protein: CASSDSFGGSNEQFF.